Listed here is a single T cell receptor beta chain. Its antigen is undetermined. Primers: 60 Vbeta forward and 13 Jbeta reverse. Profiled with immunoSEQ multiplex PCR; TCRdb holds only in-frame clones, not every one. The table has some 190,000 clones, approximately 86% seen once. This entry is derived from a study of cytomegalovirus exposure and HLA in healthy donors. Study in general: Previous work identified 117 million unique TCR beta sequences from about 179 million T cells. Roughly 85 million unique TCRs from HLA-typed donors made up an early data release. Study results and limitations: Donor immune exposure was known only as CMV serostatus. A later analysis linked a missense DCLRE1C variant to TCR beta V- and J-gene trimming.

This CDR3 has 14 residues. V lost 6 bases, J lost 3 bases, and 14 bases lay in between. Germline-derived CDR1 and CDR2 are MRHNA and SNTAGT. The J gene is TRBJ1-1, the V gene TRBV6-4; possibly TRBD1 for D (5 bases). This TCR was recovered from a boy under 10 years old in good health and CMV-seronegative. The source material was PBMCs. The DNA of the CDR3 is TGTGCCAGCAGACTTGATGAAGGGGACACTGAAGCTTTCTTT. Residues: CASRLDEGDTEAFF.